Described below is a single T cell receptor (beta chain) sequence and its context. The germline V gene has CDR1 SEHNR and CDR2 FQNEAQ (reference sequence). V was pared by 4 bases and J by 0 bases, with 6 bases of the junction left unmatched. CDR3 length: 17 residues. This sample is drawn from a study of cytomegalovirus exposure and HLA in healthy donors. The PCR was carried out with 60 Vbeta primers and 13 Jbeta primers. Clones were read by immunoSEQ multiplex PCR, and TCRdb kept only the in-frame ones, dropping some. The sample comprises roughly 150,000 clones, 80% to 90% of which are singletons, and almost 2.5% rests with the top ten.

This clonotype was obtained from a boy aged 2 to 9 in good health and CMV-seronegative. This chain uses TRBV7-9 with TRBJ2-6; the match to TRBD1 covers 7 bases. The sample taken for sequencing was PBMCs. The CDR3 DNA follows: TGTGCCAGCAGCTCATGGACAGGAAACTCTGGGGCCAACGTCCTGACTTTC. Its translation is CASSSWTGNSGANVLTF.